The rows below give T cell receptor beta chains drawn from one sample of a study of T cells in Graves' hyperthyroidism and ophthalmopathy. TCRdb fed the multiplex PCR reads into MiXCR, producing one record per CDR3 protein. The repertoire holds about half a million distinct CDR3 sequences, with roughly 24% as singletons. Sequencing was done on a sample of blood. The receptor set was obtained from a woman aged 25 to 39 with Graves' ophthalmopathy. CDR3s include the opening cysteine and the closing phenylalanine or tryptophan. A D gene is named only where the DNA matches it firmly. Rows may omit the clone size; those that give it use once, few, many or a size class.

many	.	TRBV29-1	TRBJ2-7	TGCAGCGTTGAGAACCCCGACGGTTCCTACGAGCAGTACTTC	CSVENPDGSYEQYF
many	.	TRBV4-1	TRBJ2-2	TGCGCCAGCAGCCAAGATGGTTATTCGGGACAATACACCGGGGAGCTGTTTTTT	CASSQDGYSGQYTGELFF
many	.	TRBV24-1	TRBJ1-2	TGTGCCACCAGTGAACGGACCCAGAACTATGGCTACACCTTC	CATSERTQNYGYTF
once	.	TRBV10-1	TRBJ2-7	TGCGCCAGCAGTGAGGGGGGACTCCCTAGGGGGCGGTCCGAGCAGTACTTC	CASSEGGLPRGRSEQYF
few	.	TRBV20-1	TRBJ2-5	TGCAGTGCTGGTTCTCCCGGGGGCTTCCAAGAGACCAAGTACTTC	CSAGSPGGFQETKYF
many	.	TRBV30	TRBJ1-1	TGTGCCTGGACCCGAGGAGGGACTGAAGCTTTCTTT	CAWTRGGTEAFF
many	TRBD1	TRBV12-3/TRBV12-4	TRBJ1-1	TGTGCCAGCAGTTCATCGGGACAGGGGGACACTGAAGCTTTCTTT	CASSSSGQGDTEAFF
many	.	TRBV27	TRBJ2-7	TGTGCCAGCAGTTTCTCACAGGGATACGAGCAGTACTTC	CASSFSQGYEQYF
many	TRBD1	TRBV28	TRBJ1-2	TGTGCCAGCAGTCGACAGGGTGGTTACTATGGCTACACCTTC	CASSRQGGYYGYTF
many	TRBD1	TRBV7-9	TRBJ1-2	TGTGCCAGCAGCGACAGGGGAAAAGATGGAGGCTACACCTTC	CASSDRGKDGGYTF
many	.	TRBV6-1	TRBJ1-2	TGTGCCAGCAGTAGGGGGGAGGGAGGAGGCTATGGCTACACCTTC	CASSRGEGGGYGYTF
once	.	TRBV6-1	TRBJ1-2	TGTGCCAGCAGCCTAGCCACAGGGAATGGCTACACCTTC	CASSLATGNGYTF
.	.	TRBV6-2/TRBV6-3	TRBJ2-5	TGTGCCAGCAGATCCTTTCTCGGGACCCAGTACTTC	CASRSFLGTQYF
many	.	TRBV7-2	TRBJ1-1	TGTGCCAGCAGCTTTAGACAGGCTTTTGAAGCTTTCTTT	CASSFRQAFEAFF
.	TRBD2	TRBV12-3/TRBV12-4	TRBJ2-5	TGTGCCAGCAGCCCCCGCGGGGGGTCTTGGGAGACCCAGTACTTC	CASSPRGGSWETQYF
few	.	TRBV19	TRBJ2-7	TGTGCCAGTAGTACCGGGTTGCGTACGGAGCAGTACTTC	CASSTGLRTEQYF
.	TRBD1	TRBV5-1	TRBJ1-1	TGCGCCAGCAGCCACCCAGGACAGGGAGGGACTGAAGCTTTCTTT	CASSHPGQGGTEAFF
many	.	TRBV15	TRBJ2-7	TGTGCCACCAGCAGAGAACCAGGGAACTACGAGCAGTACTTC	CATSREPGNYEQYF
many	.	TRBV6-1	TRBJ1-1	TGTGCCAGCAGACCCACAGTGAACACTGAAGCTTTCTTT	CASRPTVNTEAFF
many	.	TRBV7-2	TRBJ2-4	TGTGCCAGCAGCTTAGCGGGGGCGGGAGTAGTGGACATTCAGTACTTC	CASSLAGAGVVDIQYF
many	TRBD1	TRBV5-1	TRBJ2-7	TGCGCCAGCAGCTTAGGACAGGAGAGCTACGAGCAGTACTTC	CASSLGQESYEQYF
few	TRBD1	TRBV6-1	TRBJ1-3	TGTGCCAGCAACCCACCGGGACAGGGAAACACCATATATTTT	CASNPPGQGNTIYF
.	.	TRBV20-1	TRBJ2-5	TGCAGTGCGAGAAAGGGGCAGCAAGAGACCCAGTACTTC	CSARKGQQETQYF
.	TRBD1	TRBV9	TRBJ1-2	TGTGCCAGCAGCACAGTCAGGGGGCCTGGCTACACCTTC	CASSTVRGPGYTF
many	.	TRBV7-9	TRBJ2-7	TGTGCCAGCAGCCCTGCTTTGGGGCTTACCTACGAGCAGTACTTC	CASSPALGLTYEQYF
.	.	TRBV5-1	TRBJ1-1	TGCGCCAGCAGGTCTGAGGTCAATTCGCGGACTGAAGCTTTCTTT	CASRSEVNSRTEAFF
many	TRBD2	TRBV10-2	TRBJ2-7	TGCGCCAGCAGTGACGCGGGGGGCATATGGTACGAGCAGTACTTC	CASSDAGGIWYEQYF
many	.	TRBV7-2	TRBJ2-7	TGTGCCAGCAGCCGAGGACTCCTCTCCTACGAGCAGTACTTC	CASSRGLLSYEQYF
many	TRBD1	TRBV12-3/TRBV12-4	TRBJ2-5	TGTGCCAGCAGTTTAAGGGACAGACAAGAGACCCAGTACTTC	CASSLRDRQETQYF
many	TRBD1	TRBV20-1	TRBJ1-1	TGCAGTGCTGGAGGTCAGGGGGCGTTAGCTTTCTTT	CSAGGQGALAFF
.	.	TRBV12-3/TRBV12-4	TRBJ1-3	TGTGCCAGCAACGGTGCCTCTGGAAACACCATATATTTT	CASNGASGNTIYF
many	TRBD1	TRBV5-1	TRBJ1-1	TGCGCCAGCAGCTTGGAGCAGGGGGTGAACACTGAAGCTTTCTTT	CASSLEQGVNTEAFF
many	.	TRBV5-1	TRBJ2-4	TGCGCCAGCAGAAGGGGTGACAAAAACATTAAGTACTTC	CASRRGDKNIKYF
many	.	TRBV6-1	TRBJ1-2	TGTGCCAGCAGTGAATTCGAGGGCGCGGGAGGCTACACCTTC	CASSEFEGAGGYTF
many	.	TRBV28	TRBJ2-7	TGTGCAATGTGTGGAGAGTTCCCCAAAACCCCACCCTACGAGCAGTACTTC	CAMCGEFPKTPPYEQYF
many	.	TRBV20-1	TRBJ2-2	TGCAGTGCTAGACGGCCGGGGGACTTCACCGGGGAGCTGTTTTTT	CSARRPGDFTGELFF
.	TRBD1	TRBV7-2	TRBJ1-5	TGTGCCAGCAGCTCCGGGACAGGGCCCGTGCCCCAGCATTTT	CASSSGTGPVPQHF
many	TRBD1	TRBV6-1	TRBJ2-2	TGTGCCAGCAGGGGGACAGCCACCGGGGAGCTGTTTTTT	CASRGTATGELFF
few	.	TRBV4-1	TRBJ2-7	TGCGCCAGCAGCCAAAACGTCGGGCAGGGTCCCCACGAGCAGTACTTC	CASSQNVGQGPHEQYF
many	.	TRBV12-3/TRBV12-4	TRBJ1-1	TGTGCCAGCAGTTGGGGCACTGAAGCTTTCTTT	CASSWGTEAFF
.	.	TRBV7-2	TRBJ1-1	TGTGCCAGCAGCCCCGGACGGTCTACTGAAGCTTTCTTT	CASSPGRSTEAFF
many	.	TRBV6-1	TRBJ1-1	TGTGCCAGCAGTGGCCAGGCGTACACTGAAGCTTTCTTT	CASSGQAYTEAFF
many	.	TRBV12-3/TRBV12-4	TRBJ2-7	TGTGCCAGCAGTTTGGGCCAGGGTGGGGGCTACGAGCAGTACTTC	CASSLGQGGGYEQYF
many	.	TRBV6-5	TRBJ1-2	TGTGCCAGCCAAGGTGCCTATGGCTACACCTTC	CASQGAYGYTF
few	TRBD2	TRBV3-1	TRBJ2-7	TGTGCCAGCAGCCCGGGGGGGATCGGCGAGCAGTACTTC	CASSPGGIGEQYF
.	.	TRBV2	TRBJ2-5	TGTGCCAGCAGTGATAGCAGGCAAGAGACCCAGTACTTC	CASSDSRQETQYF
many	TRBD1	TRBV19	TRBJ1-5	TGTGCCAGGACACAGGGGTCGGATCGTCAGCCCCAGCATTTT	CARTQGSDRQPQHF
many	TRBD1	TRBV7-9	TRBJ1-2	TGTGCCAGCCCCTCCAGGACAGGGAATGGCTACACCTTC	CASPSRTGNGYTF
few	.	TRBV10-1	TRBJ1-2	TGCGCCAGCAGTGACCCGGGGTCTTATCCTTTTCTTGGCTACACCTTC	CASSDPGSYPFLGYTF
many	.	TRBV12-3/TRBV12-4	TRBJ2-7	TGTGCCAGCAGTTACCAAGTCATCTACGAGCAGTACTTC	CASSYQVIYEQYF
many	.	TRBV28	TRBJ1-5	TGTGCCAGCTCGTCCCGGGACCGGCTTAAGCCCCAGCATTTT	CASSSRDRLKPQHF
many	TRBD2	TRBV28	TRBJ2-7	TGTGCCAGCAACTTGGGGACTAGCGGGGAGCAGTACTTC	CASNLGTSGEQYF
.	.	TRBV6-5	TRBJ1-2	TGTGCCAGCAGTTACTCGACGACGGTGAACTATGGCTACACCTTC	CASSYSTTVNYGYTF
many	.	TRBV10-3	TRBJ1-3	TGTGCCATCAGTGACGTAGCAGGGGAGAACACCATATATTTT	CAISDVAGENTIYF
few	.	TRBV27	TRBJ1-1	TGTGCCAGCAGGAGGGGTGCGCACGCTGAAGCTTTCTTT	CASRRGAHAEAFF
once	TRBD1	TRBV7-2	TRBJ1-2	TGTGCCAGCAGCTCGGGGTGGGGACAGGGGGATGGCTACACCTTC	CASSSGWGQGDGYTF
.	.	TRBV19	TRBJ2-7	TGTGCCACCGAATCCGGGACATCCACCTACGAGCAGTACTTC	CATESGTSTYEQYF
many	.	TRBV19	TRBJ1-5	TGTGCCAGTAGCCACTGGTTATCAGGAGCGTGGCAGCCCCAGCATTTT	CASSHWLSGAWQPQHF
once	TRBD1	TRBV3-1	TRBJ1-5	TGTGCCAGCACCCTCGGACAGGGCGCTTTAGCCCAGCCCCAGCATTTT	CASTLGQGALAQPQHF
many	.	TRBV12-3/TRBV12-4	TRBJ1-2	TGTGCCAGCATCATGCGAGGGGGCTACACCTTC	CASIMRGGYTF